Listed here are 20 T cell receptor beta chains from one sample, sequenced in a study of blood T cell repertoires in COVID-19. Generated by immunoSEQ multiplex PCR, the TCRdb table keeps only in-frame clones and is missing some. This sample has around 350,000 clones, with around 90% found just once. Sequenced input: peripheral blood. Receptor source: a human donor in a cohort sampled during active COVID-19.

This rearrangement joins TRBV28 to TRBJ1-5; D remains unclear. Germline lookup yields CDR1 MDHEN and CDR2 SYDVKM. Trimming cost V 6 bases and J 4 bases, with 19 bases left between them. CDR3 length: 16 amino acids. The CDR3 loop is CASRVGSRVGNQPQHF. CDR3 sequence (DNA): TGTGCCAGCAGGGTAGGGTCGAGGGTTGGTAATCAGCCCCAGCATTTT.

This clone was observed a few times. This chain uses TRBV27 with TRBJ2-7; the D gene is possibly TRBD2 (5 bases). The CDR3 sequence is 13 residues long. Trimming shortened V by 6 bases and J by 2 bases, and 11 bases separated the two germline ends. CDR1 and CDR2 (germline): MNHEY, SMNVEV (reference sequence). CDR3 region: CASSPGLPYEQYF. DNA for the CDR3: TGTGCCAGCAGCCCCGGACTCCCCTACGAGCAGTACTTC.

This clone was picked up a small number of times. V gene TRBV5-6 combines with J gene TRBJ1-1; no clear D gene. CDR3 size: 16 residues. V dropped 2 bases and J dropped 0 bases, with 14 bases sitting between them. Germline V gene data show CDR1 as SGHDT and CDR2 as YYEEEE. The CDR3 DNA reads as TGTGCCAGCAGCTTAAGCAGGCCTTTCATGAACACTGAAGCTTTCTTT. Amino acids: CASSLSRPFMNTEAFF.

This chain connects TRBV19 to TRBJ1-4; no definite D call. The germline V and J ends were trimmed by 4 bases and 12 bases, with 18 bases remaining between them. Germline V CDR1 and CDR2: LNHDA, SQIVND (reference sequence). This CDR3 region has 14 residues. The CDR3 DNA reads TGTGCCAGTAGTAGACCGGACTCTCTGGTGGAACTGTTTTTT. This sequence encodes CASSRPDSLVELFF.

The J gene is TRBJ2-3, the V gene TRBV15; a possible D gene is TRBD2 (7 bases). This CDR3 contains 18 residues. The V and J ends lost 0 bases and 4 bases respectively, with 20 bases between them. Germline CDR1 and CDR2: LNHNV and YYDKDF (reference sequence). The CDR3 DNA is TGTGCCACCAGCAGAGATACTCCAGAGGGGGGGGCCGCAGATACGCAGTATTTT. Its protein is CATSRDTPEGGAADTQYF.

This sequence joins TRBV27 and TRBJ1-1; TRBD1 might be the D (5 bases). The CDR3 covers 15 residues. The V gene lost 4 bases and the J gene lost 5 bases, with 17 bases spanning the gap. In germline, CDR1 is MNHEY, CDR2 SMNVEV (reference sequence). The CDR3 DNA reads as TGTGCCAGCAGTTCATTGGGGGGGGGAAGAACTGAAGCTTTCTTT. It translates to CASSSLGGGRTEAFF.

CDR3 in amino acids: CASSRLRPGQINSPLHF. CDR3 DNA: TGCGCCAGCAGCCGACTGCGCCCGGGACAGATTAATTCACCCCTCCACTTT. The rearrangement uses TRBV4-1 and TRBJ1-6, with TRBD1 matching over 7 bases. The V gene's germline CDR1 is MGHRA and CDR2 YSYEKL. With V trimmed by 4 bases and J by 6 bases, 12 bases remained unmatched. The CDR3 loop spans 17 amino acids.

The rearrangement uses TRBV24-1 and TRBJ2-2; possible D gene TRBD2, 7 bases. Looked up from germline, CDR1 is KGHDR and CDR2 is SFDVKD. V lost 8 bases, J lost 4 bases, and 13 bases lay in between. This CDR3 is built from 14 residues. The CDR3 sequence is CATTPGGPTGELFF. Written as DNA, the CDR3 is TGTGCCACCACCCCCGGGGGGCCCACCGGGGAGCTGTTTTTT.

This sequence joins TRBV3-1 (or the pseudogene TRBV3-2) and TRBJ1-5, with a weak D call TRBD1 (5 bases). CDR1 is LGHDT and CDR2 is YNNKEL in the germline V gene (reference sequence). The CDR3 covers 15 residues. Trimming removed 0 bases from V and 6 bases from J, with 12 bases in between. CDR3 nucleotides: TGTGCCAGCAGCCAAGATCTGACAGAAGCTCAGCCCCAGCATTTT. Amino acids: CASSQDLTEAQPQHF.

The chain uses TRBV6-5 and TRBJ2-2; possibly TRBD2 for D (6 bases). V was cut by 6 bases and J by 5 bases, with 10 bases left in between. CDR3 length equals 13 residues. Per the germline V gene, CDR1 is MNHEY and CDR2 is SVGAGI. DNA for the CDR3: TGTGCCAGCAGACGGGAGCGGACCGGGGAGCTGTTTTTT. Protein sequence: CASRRERTGELFF.

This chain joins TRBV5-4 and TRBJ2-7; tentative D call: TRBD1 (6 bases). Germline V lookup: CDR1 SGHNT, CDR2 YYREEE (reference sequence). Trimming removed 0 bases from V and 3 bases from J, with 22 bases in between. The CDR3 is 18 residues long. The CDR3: CASSLDGGVLAWNYEQYF. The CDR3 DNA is TGTGCCAGCAGCTTGGATGGGGGCGTTCTAGCCTGGAACTACGAGCAGTACTTC.

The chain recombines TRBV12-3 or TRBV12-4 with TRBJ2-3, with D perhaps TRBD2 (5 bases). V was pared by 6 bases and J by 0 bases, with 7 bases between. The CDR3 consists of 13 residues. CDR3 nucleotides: TGTGCCAGCAGGACTAATAGCACAGATACGCAGTATTTT. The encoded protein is CASRTNSTDTQYF.

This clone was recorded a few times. The CDR3 DNA is TGTGCCAGCAGCCAAGAAGGACAGGGGGCCGCGAACACCGGGGAGCTGTTTTTT. Amino acid sequence: CASSQEGQGAANTGELFF. V gene TRBV4-2 combines with J gene TRBJ2-2, with 11 bases lining up with TRBD1. Germline CDR1 reads LGHNA; CDR2 reads YNFKEQ. The length of the CDR3 is 18 residues. After removal of 0 bases from V and 0 bases from J, the junction contained 3 bases not matched to a gene.

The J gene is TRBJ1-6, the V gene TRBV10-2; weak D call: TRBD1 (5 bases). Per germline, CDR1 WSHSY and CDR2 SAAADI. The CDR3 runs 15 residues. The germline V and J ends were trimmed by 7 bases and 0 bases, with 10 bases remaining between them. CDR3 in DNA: TGCGCCAGCAAGGTGGGGGGCTCCTATAATTCACCCCTCCACTTT. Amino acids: CASKVGGSYNSPLHF.

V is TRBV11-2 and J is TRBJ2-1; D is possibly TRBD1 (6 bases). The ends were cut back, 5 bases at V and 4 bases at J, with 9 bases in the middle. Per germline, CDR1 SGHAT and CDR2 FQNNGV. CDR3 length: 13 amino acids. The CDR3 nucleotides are TGTGCCAGCAGCGCCGGACAGTACAATGAGCAGTTCTTC. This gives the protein CASSAGQYNEQFF.

The CDR3 nucleotides are TGTGCCACCAGTCAGGGGTGGAACACTGAAGCTTTCTTT. This translates into CATSQGWNTEAFF. The V call is TRBV24-1, the J call TRBJ1-1, with D perhaps matching TRBD1 (6 bases). The V gene lost 6 bases and the J gene lost 1 base, with 8 bases spanning the gap. CDR1 KGHDR and CDR2 SFDVKD come from the germline V gene. The CDR3 loop spans 13 amino acids.

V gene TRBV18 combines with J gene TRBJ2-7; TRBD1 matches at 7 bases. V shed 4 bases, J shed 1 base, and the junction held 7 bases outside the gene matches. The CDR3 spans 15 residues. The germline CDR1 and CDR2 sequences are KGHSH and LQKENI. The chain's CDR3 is CASSQTGSGSYEQYF. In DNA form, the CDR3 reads TGTGCCAGCTCACAGACAGGGTCGGGGTCCTACGAGCAGTACTTC.

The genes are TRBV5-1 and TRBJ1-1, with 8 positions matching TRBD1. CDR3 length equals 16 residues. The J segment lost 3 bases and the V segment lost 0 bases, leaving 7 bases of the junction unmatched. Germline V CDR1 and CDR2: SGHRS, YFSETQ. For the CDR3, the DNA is TGCGCCAGCAGCTTGGCCAGGACAGGGTTGGACACTGAAGCTTTCTTT. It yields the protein CASSLARTGLDTEAFF.

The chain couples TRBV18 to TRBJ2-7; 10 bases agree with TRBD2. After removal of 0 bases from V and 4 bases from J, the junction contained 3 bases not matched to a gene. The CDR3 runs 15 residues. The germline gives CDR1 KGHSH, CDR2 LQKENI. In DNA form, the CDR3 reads TGTGCCAGCTCACCACCGGCTAGCGGGAGTTACGAGCAGTACTTC. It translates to CASSPPASGSYEQYF.

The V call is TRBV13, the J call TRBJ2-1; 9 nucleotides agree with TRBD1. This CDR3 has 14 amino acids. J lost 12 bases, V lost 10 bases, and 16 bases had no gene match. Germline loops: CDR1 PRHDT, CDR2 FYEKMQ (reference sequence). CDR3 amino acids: CATPGTGNGLGQFF. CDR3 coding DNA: TGTGCCACCCCGGGGACAGGGAATGGTTTAGGGCAGTTCTTC.